This passage covers 17 T cell receptor beta chains from one sample sequenced in a study of neurological immune-mediated disorders. TCRdb passed the 5' RACE reads through MiXCR, listing each CDR3 protein once. Of about 58,000 distinct CDR3 sequences in the sample, 3% to 4% were seen once. Sequences were obtained from PBMCs. These receptors were taken from a woman aged 55-69 years with multiple sclerosis.

This clonotype has a count of ten or more. V usage is TRBV9 and J usage is TRBJ2-7, with D possibly called TRBD1 or TRBD2 (5 bases each). CDR1 SGDLS and CDR2 YYNGEE come from the germline V gene. The CDR3 length is 15 residues. V was shortened by 0 bases and J by 6 bases, with 16 bases between the two germline ends. CDR3 residues: CASSVDPGPSPEQYF. As DNA, the CDR3 is TGTGCCAGCAGCGTAGACCCGGGACCCTCCCCCGAGCAGTACTTC.

There are many counts of this clonotype. The gene calls are TRBV6-1 and TRBJ2-5, with TRBD2 as a possible D gene (6 bases). This CDR3 spans 14 amino acids. Looked up from germline, CDR1 is MNHNS and CDR2 is SASEGT. V lost 8 bases to trimming and J lost 2 bases, with 15 bases between them. The CDR3 loop reads CASLETRRQETQYF. In DNA form, the CDR3 reads TGTGCCAGCCTAGAGACTAGAAGGCAAGAGACCCAGTACTTC.

This clonotype was recorded at least ten times. The chain has TRBV4-1 and TRBJ1-1; 7 nucleotides match TRBD1. CDR3 length: 13 amino acids. Germline CDR1 is MGHRA and CDR2 is YSYEKL. The V gene end was trimmed by 5 bases and the J gene end by 7 bases; junction bases not matched to a gene: 7. The CDR3 loop is CASSGYRDSEAFF. In nucleotides, the CDR3 is TGCGCCAGCAGCGGGTACCGGGACAGTGAAGCTTTCTTT.

This clonotype was recorded at least ten times. The chain couples TRBV20-1 to TRBJ2-1; 7 nucleotides match TRBD2. V dropped 3 bases and J dropped 2; count of bases not matched to a gene: 1. Germline-derived CDR1 and CDR2 are DFQATT and SNEGSKA (reference sequence). CDR3 size: 13 residues. The CDR3 is CSASGGAYNEQFF. The CDR3 bases are TGCAGTGCTAGTGGGGGGGCCTACAATGAGCAGTTCTTC.

This clonotype was seen repeatedly, ten times or more. The rearrangement links TRBV5-1 to TRBJ2-1, with 8 bases that match TRBD1. V gave up 2 bases and J gave up 9 bases; unmatched junction bases: 7. Germline V lookup: CDR1 SGHRS, CDR2 YFSETQ. CDR3 length equals 14 residues. CDR3 bases: TGCGCCAGCAGCTTTCTGCAGGGGGCCGGTGAGCAGTTCTTC. Protein product: CASSFLQGAGEQFF. Full variable domain (rest looked up from reference TRBV5-1 and TRBJ2-1): KAGVTQTPRYLIKTRGQQVTLSCSPISGHRSVSWYQQTPGQGLQFLFEYFSETQRNKGNFPGRFSGRQFSNSRSEMNVSTLELGDSALYLCASSFLQGAGEQFFGPGTRLTVL.

This clonotype was observed many times. This chain joins TRBV5-1 and TRBJ2-7; D is perhaps TRBD1 or TRBD2 (6 bases each). Germline CDR1 reads SGHRS; CDR2 reads YFSETQ. Deletions cut 0 bases from V and 1 base from J, with 14 bases between. The CDR3 runs 16 residues. The CDR3 nucleotides read TGCGCCAGCAGCTTGGCCTCCGGGGGCGCTTCCTACGAGCAGTACTTC. This encodes CASSLASGGASYEQYF.

This clonotype occurred many times. The chain links TRBV28 to TRBJ2-7; TRBD1 aligns across 8 bases. The V gene's germline CDR1 is MDHEN and CDR2 SYDVKM. Germline trimming cut 3 bases from V and 3 bases from J; bases unmatched to any gene: 7. The CDR3 runs to 15 residues. CDR3 region: CASSFWTGLYYEQYF. CDR3 sequence (DNA): TGTGCCAGCAGTTTTTGGACAGGGCTCTACTACGAGCAGTACTTC.

There are many counts of this clonotype. The rearrangement links TRBV5-5 to TRBJ2-3; D uncertain. Trimming pared 4 bases from V and 4 bases from J, leaving 25 bases between. CDR3 length equals 18 residues. Germline CDR1 and CDR2: SGHKS and YYEKEE (reference sequence). The CDR3 loop is CASSKQPSYGTDPDTQYF. In DNA form, the CDR3 reads TGTGCCAGCAGCAAACAACCCTCCTATGGAACAGATCCAGATACGCAGTATTTT.

This clonotype has ten or more counts. This chain links TRBV4-1 with TRBJ2-1; 9 nucleotides line up with TRBD2. Trimming removed 6 bases from V and 5 bases from J; junction bases left unmatched: 14. Germline loops: CDR1 MGHRA, CDR2 YSYEKL. The CDR3 totals 17 residues. The CDR3 DNA reads TGCGCCAGCAGGAAAGACGGTCGATGGACTAGCGACAATGAGCAGTTCTTC. Amino acid sequence: CASRKDGRWTSDNEQFF.

This clonotype was counted at least ten times. The chain carries TRBV20-1 and TRBJ2-6, with a tentative D call TRBD2 (5 bases). This CDR3 is 13 amino acids long. Trimming removed 5 bases from V and 4 bases from J, with 9 bases in between. Germline V CDR1 and CDR2: DFQATT, SNEGSKA (reference sequence). CDR3 in amino acids: CSAEGEGANVLTF. In DNA, the CDR3 is TGCAGTGCTGAGGGCGAAGGGGCCAACGTCCTGACTTTC.

The chain couples TRBV12-3 or TRBV12-4 to TRBJ2-7, with D possibly TRBD1 on 6 matching bases. V lost 8 bases and J 3 bases, leaving 17 bases between the germline ends. The CDR3 is made up of 14 amino acids. CDR3 in DNA: TGTGCCAGCCCCCCCGGGGCAGGGGTCTACGAGCAGTACTTC. It codes for CASPPGAGVYEQYF.

This clonotype was recorded at least ten times. The chain carries TRBV20-1 and TRBJ1-2; D not resolved. V lost 1 base, J lost 3 bases, and 12 bases lay in between. The CDR3 sequence is 14 residues long. Germline CDR1 DFQATT, CDR2 SNEGSKA (reference sequence). The CDR3 sequence: CSARAFKGDYGYTF. The CDR3 bases are TGCAGTGCTAGAGCCTTCAAGGGCGACTATGGCTACACCTTC.

This clonotype was counted at least ten times. The gene calls are TRBV4-2 and TRBJ2-7, with 9 nucleotides matching TRBD2. The CDR3 loop spans 16 amino acids. Per germline, CDR1 LGHNA and CDR2 YNFKEQ. V lost 6 bases, J lost 7 bases, and 16 bases stayed unmatched. CDR3 DNA sequence: TGTGCCAGCAGTCCACTGAGGGGGGTAGCGGGAGCAGAGCAGTACTTC. It yields the protein CASSPLRGVAGAEQYF.

This clonotype was detected ten times or more. V gene TRBV5-1 combines with J gene TRBJ1-1; D not certain. The V end was cut by 0 bases, the J end by 4 bases, with 7 bases between. Germline CDR1 and CDR2: SGHRS and YFSETQ. This CDR3 spans 13 amino acids. The CDR3 is CASSLGSTTEAFF. CDR3 DNA sequence: TGCGCCAGCAGCTTGGGGTCGACCACTGAAGCTTTCTTT.

This clonotype came up many times. The chain links TRBV10-3 to TRBJ2-1, with 10 nucleotides matching TRBD1. Looked up from germline, CDR1 is ENHRY and CDR2 is SYGVKD. V shed 4 bases, J shed 3 bases, and the junction held 3 bases outside the gene matches. CDR3 length: 15 residues. The chain's CDR3 is CAISVRTGGYNEQFF. The CDR3, as DNA: TGTGCCATCAGTGTGAGGACAGGGGGCTACAATGAGCAGTTCTTC.

The chain recombines TRBV10-3 with TRBJ2-7; no definite D call. The CDR3 is made up of 12 amino acids. The V gene's germline CDR1 is ENHRY and CDR2 SYGVKD. The ends were cut back, 3 bases at V and 3 bases at J, with 6 bases in the middle. The DNA of the CDR3 is TGTGCCATCAGTGATAGTTTCTACGAGCAGTACTTC. This translates into CAISDSFYEQYF.

This clonotype has ten or more counts. This chain joins TRBV20-1 and TRBJ2-7; TRBD1 might be the D (5 bases). This CDR3 region has 14 residues. V was pared by 3 bases and J by 6 bases, with 18 bases between. In germline, CDR1 is DFQATT, CDR2 SNEGSKA (reference sequence). The CDR3 DNA is TGCAGTGCTAGGGGGCCACAAGACCTTCCCGAGCAGTACTTC. Its translation: CSARGPQDLPEQYF.